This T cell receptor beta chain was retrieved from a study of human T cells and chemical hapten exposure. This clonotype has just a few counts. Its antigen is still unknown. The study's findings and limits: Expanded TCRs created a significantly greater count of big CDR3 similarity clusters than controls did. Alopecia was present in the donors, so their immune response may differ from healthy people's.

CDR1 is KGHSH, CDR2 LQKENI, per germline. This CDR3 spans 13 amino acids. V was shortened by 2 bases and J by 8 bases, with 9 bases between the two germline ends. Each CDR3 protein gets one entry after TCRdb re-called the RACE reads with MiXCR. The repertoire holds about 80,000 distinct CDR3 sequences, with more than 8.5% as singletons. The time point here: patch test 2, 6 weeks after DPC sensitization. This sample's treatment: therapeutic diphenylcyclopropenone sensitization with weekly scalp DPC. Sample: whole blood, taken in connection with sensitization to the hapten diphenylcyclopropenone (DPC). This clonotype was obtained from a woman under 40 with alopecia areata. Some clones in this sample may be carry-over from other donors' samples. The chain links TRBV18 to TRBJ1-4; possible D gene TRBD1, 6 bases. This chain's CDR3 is CASSPKDREKLFF. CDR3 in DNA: TGTGCCAGCTCACCAAAGGACAGAGAAAAACTGTTTTTT.